Shown below are 16 T cell receptor beta chains from a single sample sequenced in a study of blood T cells in healthy people across ages. The use of a sample-barcoded 5' primer and a J-beta primer mix characterized a second PCR of 7 to 11 cycles. TCRdb recomputed calls from the 5' RACE reads with MiXCR, one row per CDR3 protein. The table has roughly 790,000 distinct CDR3 sequences, roughly 44% seen once; the top ten hold 20% to 25%. Sample: blood. These receptors were obtained from a woman in her sixties or seventies in good health.

This chain joins TRBV20-1 and TRBJ2-1, with 9 bases matching TRBD2. The germline V gene encodes CDR1 DFQATT and CDR2 SNEGSKA (reference sequence). V dropped 2 bases and J dropped 8; count of bases not matched to a gene: 7. The CDR3 is made up of 14 amino acids. The CDR3 DNA follows: TGCAGTGCTAGACTAGCGGGGTGTACGGATGAGCAGTTCTTC. It codes for CSARLAGCTDEQFF.

V usage is TRBV6-2 or TRBV6-3 and J usage is TRBJ2-1; TRBD2 matches at 11 bases. Germline assignment: CDR1 MNHEY and CDR2 SVGEGT. With 9 bases clipped from V and 5 bases from J, the junction kept 6 bases outside the gene matches. This CDR3 has 14 residues. In DNA form, the CDR3 reads TGTGCCAGTCATAGCGGGGGGGCCGACAATGAGCAGTTCTTC. It codes for CASHSGGADNEQFF.

This sequence joins TRBV9 and TRBJ2-3; 8 nucleotides align to TRBD2. V trimming: 0 bases; J trimming: 6 bases; junction bases outside the gene matches: 6. Per germline, CDR1 SGDLS and CDR2 YYNGEE. The CDR3 spans 15 residues. The CDR3 bases are TGTGCCAGCAGCGTAGAGACGGGAGGGCACGATACGCAGTATTTT. Translation gives CASSVETGGHDTQYF.

The V gene is TRBV4-1, the J gene TRBJ1-4; D call uncertain. The CDR3 has 16 amino acids. Germline V CDR1 and CDR2: MGHRA, YSYEKL. V lost 0 bases and J lost 6, with 14 bases in between. CDR3 amino acids: CASSQDVNSLYEKLFF. The CDR3 nucleotides are TGCGCCAGCAGCCAAGATGTTAACTCCTTGTATGAAAAACTGTTTTTT.

The chain carries TRBV10-3 and TRBJ2-1; 7 nucleotides line up with TRBD2. J lost 6 bases, V lost 8 bases, and 13 bases had no gene match. Germline assignment: CDR1 ENHRY and CDR2 SYGVKD. The CDR3 consists of 15 residues. The DNA of the CDR3 is TGTGCCATCGGGATGAGCGGGGAATGGTCCAATGAGCAGTTCTTC. Protein: CAIGMSGEWSNEQFF.

Regarding this clonotype: The CDR3 carries no conserved terminal phenylalanine or tryptophan, so it likely arises from a read error. The chain combines TRBV12-3 or TRBV12-4 with TRBJ2-7, with 7 bases lining up with TRBD2. This CDR3 has 13 residues. The ends lost 4 bases at V and 4 bases at J; junction bases unmatched: 4. The CDR3 reads CASSWGGIYEQYL. The CDR3 DNA is TGTGCCAGCAGTTGGGGGGGGATTTACGAGCAGTACCTC.

This CDR3 reads CSVEPGPLSTDTQYF. The CDR3 DNA reads as TGCAGCGTTGAACCAGGACCACTAAGCACAGATACGCAGTATTTT. V and J are TRBV29-1 and TRBJ2-3; D not resolved. V lost 2 bases, J lost 0 bases, and 12 bases lay in between. This CDR3 comprises 15 residues. The V gene's germline CDR1 is SQVTM and CDR2 ANQGSEA.

This chain connects TRBV30 to TRBJ1-2, with a weak D call TRBD1 (5 bases). V dropped 3 bases and J dropped 3 bases, with 17 bases sitting between them. Germline assignment: CDR1 GTSNPN and CDR2 SVGIG (reference sequence). The CDR3 has 15 amino acids. CDR3 nucleotide sequence: TGTGCCTGGAGCCCCGGGACGGCAAATCACTATGGCTACACCTTC. It translates to CAWSPGTANHYGYTF.

A few counts support this clonotype. A clone one base away is much larger, so this may be a read error. The chain is built from TRBV15 and TRBJ2-5; 7 nucleotides match TRBD2. CDR1 and CDR2 from the germline V gene are LNHNV and YYDKDF (reference sequence). CDR3 length: 16 amino acids. The ends lost 1 base at V and 11 bases at J; junction bases unmatched: 16. The CDR3 region is CATSRARAGAPNEQYF. CDR3 nucleotide sequence: TGTGCCACCAGCAGAGCAAGGGCGGGAGCGCCCAATGAGCAGTACTTC.

The chain recombines TRBV9 with TRBJ2-5; 10 nucleotides line up with TRBD1. This CDR3 spans 16 amino acids. The germline V gene has CDR1 SGDLS and CDR2 YYNGEE. V shed 0 bases, J shed 4 bases, and the junction held 6 bases outside the gene matches. CDR3 nucleotides: TGTGCCAGCAGCGTAGGGGCTGGGACAGGGGTAGAGACCCAGTACTTC. Protein: CASSVGAGTGVETQYF.

This clonotype was seen a single time. The DNA for the CDR3 is TGTGCCAGCAGCCGGGCTGGCGACTCCCACAATGAGCAGTACTTC. It is translated as CASSRAGDSHNEQYF. This chain uses TRBV3-1 with TRBJ2-4; D remains unclear. The CDR3 totals 15 residues. From germline, CDR1 is LGHDT and CDR2 YNNKEL (reference sequence). V dropped 4 bases and J dropped 13 bases, with 23 bases sitting between them.

The V and J genes are TRBV28 and TRBJ2-1; D might be TRBD2 (5 bases). CDR1 MDHEN and CDR2 SYDVKM come from the germline V gene. The CDR3 extends over 15 amino acids. V was clipped by 4 bases and J by 1 base, with 11 bases between them. The DNA for the CDR3 is TGTGCCAGCAGTTATAACTGGACTTCCTACAATGAGCAGTTCTTC. This gives the protein CASSYNWTSYNEQFF.

This clonotype was seen a few times. The gene calls are TRBV7-3 and TRBJ2-1, with a tentative D call TRBD2 (6 bases). The V and J ends lost 0 bases and 7 bases respectively, with 22 bases between them. CDR1 is SGHTA and CDR2 is FQGTGA in the germline V gene. This CDR3 contains 18 residues. The CDR3: CASSLTSRSAGRLNEQFF. The CDR3, as DNA: TGTGCCAGCAGCTTAACGTCTAGGTCAGCGGGTCGCTTGAATGAGCAGTTCTTC. Looking up the rest from reference TRBV7-3 and TRBJ2-1 gives the full variable domain: GAGVSQTPSNKVTEKGKYVELRCDPISGHTALYWYRQSLGQGPEFLIYFQGTGAADDSGLPNDRFFAVRPEGSVSTLKIQRTERGDSAVYLCASSLTSRSAGRLNEQFFGPGTRLTVL.

The V and J genes are TRBV6-1 and TRBJ2-1, with a weak D call TRBD1 (5 bases). Germline CDR1 MNHNS, CDR2 SASEGT. CDR3 length: 15 amino acids. The germline V and J ends were trimmed by 1 base and 7 bases, with 14 bases remaining between them. In nucleotides, the CDR3 is TGTGCCAGCAGTGAAGGGTGGCTCCGACAGAATGAGCAGTTCTTC. Its translation is CASSEGWLRQNEQFF.

V is TRBV20-1 and J is TRBJ2-1; no reliable D call. Trimming took 5 bases from V and 5 from J, leaving 13 bases between them. In germline, CDR1 is DFQATT, CDR2 SNEGSKA (reference sequence). The CDR3 sequence is 13 residues long. CDR3 nucleotide sequence: TGCAGTGCTTTGTGGTGGGCCGACAATGAGCAGTTCTTC. Translation: CSALWWADNEQFF.

This clonotype came up a few times. This rearrangement joins TRBV6-5 to TRBJ2-1; D call uncertain. CDR3 size: 13 residues. V lost 4 bases, J lost 6 bases, and 10 bases lay in between. Germline-derived CDR1 and CDR2 are MNHEY and SVGAGI. This CDR3 is CASSLSRGNEQFF. DNA of the CDR3: TGTGCCAGCAGTTTATCACGCGGCAATGAGCAGTTCTTC.